The 32 T cell receptor beta chains listed next were all sequenced from one sample in a study of T-cell memory formation after mild COVID-19. Via MiXCR, TCRdb re-called the 5' RACE reads, giving one row per CDR3 protein. The table includes about 210,000 distinct CDR3 sequences, 10% detected once. Sequenced material: PBMCs or a T cell subset sorted from them (not recorded which). These TCRs come from a man younger than 30 who had mild COVID-19 (a few samples of this study predate the infection). Cell type and time point are not known.

This clonotype was observed a handful of times. The J gene is TRBJ2-2, the V gene TRBV2; 8 nucleotides agree with TRBD2. Per the germline V gene, CDR1 is SNHLY and CDR2 is FYNNEI. The CDR3 totals 15 residues. V lost 5 bases to trimming and J lost 3 bases; unmatched junction nucleotides: 5. In DNA form, the CDR3 reads TGTGCCAGCAGTCGAGGACTAGCATACACCGGGGAGCTGTTTTTT. Translation: CASSRGLAYTGELFF.

This clonotype was observed a few times. This chain links TRBV3-1 with TRBJ2-7; TRBD2 is a possible D gene (6 bases). The germline V and J ends were trimmed by 1 base and 6 bases, with 7 bases remaining between them. This CDR3 is built from 12 residues. CDR1 and CDR2 (germline): LGHDT, YNNKEL (reference sequence). The CDR3 region is CASSQGGGEQYV. In nucleotides, the CDR3 is TGTGCCAGCAGCCAAGGGGGAGGCGAGCAGTACGTC.

The chain joins TRBV30 to TRBJ2-5, with a possible D match to TRBD2 (6 bases). V was pared by 4 bases and J by 5 bases, with 14 bases between. Looked up from germline, CDR1 is GTSNPN and CDR2 is SVGIG (reference sequence). The CDR3 length is 13 residues. The CDR3 spells CAWTPFGRETQYF. The CDR3 region has the DNA TGTGCCTGGACCCCTTTTGGGAGGGAGACCCAGTACTTC.

The rearrangement links TRBV6-5 to TRBJ2-2; D gene ambiguous. V was cut by 0 bases and J by 7 bases, with 6 bases left in between. This CDR3 comprises 13 residues. The germline V gene encodes CDR1 MNHEY and CDR2 SVGAGI. Written as DNA, the CDR3 is TGTGCCAGCAGTTACTCGGCTTTCGGGGAGCTGTTTTTT. This gives the protein CASSYSAFGELFF.

CDR3 sequence (DNA): TGTGCCAGCAGCTCTAGGTGGGATTCACCCCTCCACTTT. Protein product: CASSSRWDSPLHF. This chain joins TRBV7-2 and TRBJ1-6; D gene uncertain. Germline assignment: CDR1 SGHTA and CDR2 FQGNSA. The V and J ends lost 4 bases and 8 bases respectively, with 9 bases between them. This CDR3 region has 13 residues.

DNA for the CDR3: TGCAGGGCCGGTGGGGGGAACAATGAGCAGTTCTTC. Encoded protein: CRAGGGNNEQFF. The V call is TRBV29-1, the J call TRBJ2-1, with D maybe TRBD2 (6 bases). The CDR3 runs 12 residues. Germline loops: CDR1 SQVTM, CDR2 ANQGSEA.

This clonotype was seen a few times. The chain employs TRBV7-8 and TRBJ2-3; D may be TRBD2 (7 bases). CDR1 and CDR2 from the germline V gene are SGHVS and FQNEAQ. The CDR3 length is 14 residues. V lost 6 bases and J 2 bases, leaving 12 bases between the germline ends. In nucleotides, the CDR3 is TGTGCCAGCAGTACGGGGGGCAACACAGATACGCAGTATTTT. Translating gives CASSTGGNTDTQYF.

This clonotype was counted at least ten times. The chain is built from TRBV20-1 and TRBJ1-3; D is unclear. From germline, CDR1 is DFQATT and CDR2 SNEGSKA (reference sequence). This CDR3 is built from 11 residues. Trimming took 5 bases from V and 4 from J, leaving 6 bases between them. CDR3 nucleotide sequence: TGCAGTGCTCAAGGGGGAAACACCATATATTTT. Translated, it gives CSAQGGNTIYF.

There are a few counts of this clonotype. The chain has TRBV9 and TRBJ2-2; maybe TRBD2 (6 bases). The germline CDR1 and CDR2 sequences are SGDLS and YYNGEE. This CDR3 region has 16 residues. The V end lost 2 bases, the J end lost 2 bases, and 13 bases lay between the germline ends. CDR3 protein: CASSVSRRGNTGELFF. In DNA, the CDR3 is TGTGCCAGCAGCGTCAGTAGGAGGGGCAACACCGGGGAGCTGTTTTTT.

The chain has TRBV5-8 and TRBJ2-2; weak D call: TRBD2 (6 bases). In germline, CDR1 is SGHTS, CDR2 YDEGEE. The V and J ends lost 4 bases and 3 bases respectively, with 16 bases between them. The CDR3 runs 16 residues. CDR3 DNA sequence: TGTGCCAGCAGCGCAGCTCGGGACTCCTACACCGGGGAGCTGTTTTTT. The encoded protein is CASSAARDSYTGELFF.

The chain carries TRBV18 and TRBJ1-1; tentatively, D is TRBD1 (5 bases). Between the trimmed V and J ends, which lost 3 bases and 5 bases, there was a span of 16 bases. The length of the CDR3 is 15 residues. The germline V gene encodes CDR1 KGHSH and CDR2 LQKENI. DNA of the CDR3: TGTGCCAGCTCACCTCTTTGGGGGACGGGGACTGAAGCTTTCTTT. Translated, it gives CASSPLWGTGTEAFF.

This clonotype showed up just a few times. The gene calls are TRBV6-5 and TRBJ2-1; 9 positions match TRBD2. Germline trimming cut 5 bases from V and 9 bases from J; bases unmatched to any gene: 14. The CDR3 has 16 amino acids. CDR1 is MNHEY, CDR2 SVGAGI, per germline. The CDR3 reads CASSTTGGGAAREQFF. The CDR3 region has the DNA TGTGCCAGCAGTACGACTGGCGGGGGGGCTGCCCGTGAGCAGTTCTTC.

The gene calls are TRBV4-1 and TRBJ1-5; no firm D call. Trimming cost V 3 bases and J 7 bases, with 13 bases left between them. The length of the CDR3 is 14 residues. Germline values: CDR1 MGHRA, CDR2 YSYEKL. The CDR3 loop is CASSHPLLRQPQHF. The DNA for the CDR3 is TGCGCCAGCAGCCATCCCCTATTGAGACAGCCCCAGCATTTT.

The table lists this clonotype with a few counts. CDR3 nucleotides: TGCAGTGCTAGAGAGGGGGCTAGCAGGGCAGATACGCAGTATTTT. Amino acids: CSAREGASRADTQYF. J is TRBJ2-3 and V is TRBV20-1; D might be TRBD1 (6 bases). Looked up from germline, CDR1 is DFQATT and CDR2 is SNEGSKA (reference sequence). CDR3 length equals 15 residues. The V end lost 0 bases, the J end lost 4 bases, and 14 bases lay between the germline ends.

A few counts support this clonotype. V usage is TRBV7-9 and J usage is TRBJ2-3; D call uncertain. Trimming left V 2 bases short and J 0 bases short, with 12 bases between. Germline assignment: CDR1 SEHNR and CDR2 FQNEAQ (reference sequence). The CDR3 consists of 16 residues. CDR3: CASSLTRRQSTDTQYF. The DNA of the CDR3 is TGTGCCAGCAGCTTAACGCGGCGGCAGAGCACAGATACGCAGTATTTT.

The rearrangement joins TRBV4-3 to TRBJ1-6, with TRBD1 matching over 7 bases. The germline gives CDR1 LGHNA, CDR2 YSLEER. V was clipped by 4 bases and J by 5 bases; unmatched bases: 2. This CDR3 is 14 amino acids long. CDR3 bases: TGCGCCAGCAGCCGTGACAGGGATAATTCACCCCTCCACTTT. It yields the protein CASSRDRDNSPLHF.

This clonotype was seen a handful of times. The chain links TRBV6-1 to TRBJ1-6; 10 nucleotides agree with TRBD1. This CDR3 has 14 amino acids. CDR1 is MNHNS and CDR2 is SASEGT in the germline V gene. The V and J ends lost 6 bases and 10 bases, in that order; junction bases with no gene match: 6. The CDR3 nucleotides are TGTGCCAGCAGGTCCGGACAGGGGGGCTCACCCCTCCACTTT. Protein: CASRSGQGGSPLHF.

The chain links TRBV7-2 to TRBJ2-5; the D call may be TRBD1 or TRBD2 (5 bases each). The germline V and J ends were trimmed by 4 bases and 1 base, with 10 bases remaining between them. The CDR3 covers 14 residues. The germline V gene encodes CDR1 SGHTA and CDR2 FQGNSA. The DNA for the CDR3 is TGTGCCAGCAGCTCCCAGGGAGCCCAAGAGACCCAGTACTTC. It encodes CASSSQGAQETQYF. Looking up the rest from reference TRBV7-2 and TRBJ2-5 gives the full variable domain: GAGVSQSPSNKVTEKGKDVELRCDPISGHTALYWYRQSLGQGLEFLIYFQGNSAPDKSGLPSDRFSAERTGGSVSTLTIQRTQQEDSAVYLCASSSQGAQETQYFGPGTRLLVL.

This chain links TRBV7-2 with TRBJ1-5; D unresolved. Germline assignment: CDR1 SGHTA and CDR2 FQGNSA. This CDR3 has 13 amino acids. Trimming took off 5 bases at V and 0 bases at J, with 5 bases between the two ends. The CDR3 nucleotides read TGTGCCAGCAGCCCCTCTAGCAATCAGCCCCAGCATTTT. This gives the protein CASSPSSNQPQHF.

A few counts support this clonotype. The V gene is TRBV7-2, the J gene TRBJ1-2; D perhaps matches TRBD1 (5 bases). This CDR3 region has 14 residues. V lost 6 bases and J lost 4, with 15 bases in between. Germline CDR1 and CDR2: SGHTA and FQGNSA. As DNA, the CDR3 is TGTGCCAGCAGACCTACAGGTGGCGGCTATGGCTACACCTTC. This sequence encodes CASRPTGGGYGYTF.

The gene calls are TRBV6-1 and TRBJ2-5, with D tentatively TRBD2 (5 bases). Germline values: CDR1 MNHNS, CDR2 SASEGT. Trimming took 3 bases from V and 5 from J, leaving 13 bases between them. The CDR3 covers 14 residues. For the CDR3, the DNA is TGTGCCAGCAGTGATAGGGCCCGAGGGGAGACCCAGTACTTC. Protein product: CASSDRARGETQYF.

This clonotype was seen a handful of times. The chain combines TRBV4-1 with TRBJ1-6, with 7 positions matching TRBD1. Trimming took 4 bases from V and 6 from J; bases not matched to a gene: 6. This CDR3 region has 15 residues. Germline values: CDR1 MGHRA, CDR2 YSYEKL. CDR3 sequence reads: CASSRDRVSNSPLHF. CDR3 coding DNA: TGCGCCAGCAGCCGAGACAGGGTCTCTAATTCACCCCTCCACTTT.

The table lists this clonotype with a few counts. The V gene is TRBV29-1, the J gene TRBJ1-1; D may be TRBD1 (5 bases). V was trimmed by 0 bases and J by 0 bases, leaving 8 bases between them. Germline V gene lookup returns CDR1 SQVTM and CDR2 ANQGSEA. CDR3 length: 14 amino acids. The CDR3 DNA is TGCAGCGTTGAAGAACAGGAGCTGAACACTGAAGCTTTCTTT. Translation: CSVEEQELNTEAFF.

This clonotype was found many times. The CDR3 DNA follows: TGCGCCAGCAGCTTGGCGCAGCTCCCCTACAATGAGCAGTTCTTC. As protein: CASSLAQLPYNEQFF. This chain joins TRBV5-1 and TRBJ2-1; D remains ambiguous. CDR1 and CDR2 from the germline V gene are SGHRS and YFSETQ. V lost 0 bases and J 2 bases, leaving 9 bases between the germline ends. The CDR3 has 15 amino acids.

In its sample, this clonotype was seen a few times. V and J are TRBV5-5 and TRBJ2-3; TRBD2 might be the D (6 bases). The germline V and J ends were trimmed by 4 bases and 3 bases, with 12 bases remaining between them. Germline V gives CDR1 SGHKS, CDR2 YYEKEE (reference sequence). CDR3 length equals 14 residues. In nucleotides, the CDR3 is TGTGCCAGCAGCCGGGGGACTCCAACAGATACGCAGTATTTT. Protein product: CASSRGTPTDTQYF.

The chain is built from TRBV7-8 and TRBJ1-2; the D is unclear. This CDR3 contains 15 residues. Trimming cost V 1 base and J 0 bases, with 9 bases left between them. The germline CDR1 and CDR2 sequences are SGHVS and FQNEAQ. The CDR3 DNA is TGTGCCAGCAGCTTAGGCATCAACCCTAACTATGGCTACACCTTC. Translation: CASSLGINPNYGYTF.

There are a few counts of this clonotype. The chain recombines TRBV11-2 with TRBJ2-5; D is perhaps TRBD1 (6 bases). Trimming pared 1 base from V and 9 bases from J, leaving 9 bases between. Per germline, CDR1 SGHAT and CDR2 FQNNGV. This CDR3 has 12 amino acids. CDR3 in amino acids: CASSLVWGPQYF. CDR3 coding DNA: TGTGCCAGCAGCTTAGTTTGGGGGCCCCAGTACTTC.

This clonotype was recorded a few times. The chain joins TRBV6-5 to TRBJ2-5; 7 positions match TRBD2. Germline V gene data show CDR1 as MNHEY and CDR2 as SVGAGI. The CDR3 covers 15 residues. Germline trimming cut 7 bases from V and 5 bases from J; bases unmatched to any gene: 13. This chain's CDR3 is CASKTGGGLQETQYF. In DNA form, the CDR3 reads TGTGCCAGCAAGACGGGGGGAGGGCTCCAGGAGACCCAGTACTTC.

This clonotype came up a few times. V gene TRBV12-3 or TRBV12-4 combines with J gene TRBJ2-7, with 11 bases that match TRBD2. CDR3 length equals 14 residues. The junction had 4 bases not matched to a gene; V was cut back by 6 bases and J by 3 bases. CDR3 coding DNA: TGTGCCAGCAGGGGGACTAGCGGACACTACGAGCAGTACTTC. Translating it yields CASRGTSGHYEQYF.

This clonotype was counted many times. The chain uses TRBV4-3 and TRBJ1-1; 7 bases are a match to TRBD1. Trimming took 4 bases from V and 1 from J; bases not matched to a gene: 0. Germline assignment: CDR1 LGHNA and CDR2 YSLEER. The CDR3 runs to 13 residues. The chain's CDR3 is CASSRTGNTEAFF. The CDR3 nucleotides are TGCGCCAGCAGCCGGACAGGGAACACTGAAGCTTTCTTT.

This clonotype showed up just a few times. This chain uses TRBV4-2 with TRBJ2-3, with TRBD2 as a possible D gene (5 bases). Germline V lookup: CDR1 LGHNA, CDR2 YNFKEQ. V lost 6 bases to trimming and J lost 1 base, with 17 bases between them. This CDR3 region has 16 residues. CDR3 coding DNA: TGTGCCAGCAGGACAATCGGGGTACCTGGCACAGATACGCAGTATTTT. Translating gives CASRTIGVPGTDTQYF.

There are a few counts of this clonotype. The chain recombines TRBV6-5 with TRBJ2-3; 8 nucleotides agree with TRBD2. The CDR3 totals 14 residues. The germline V gene encodes CDR1 MNHEY and CDR2 SVGAGI. With 7 bases clipped from V and 5 bases from J, the junction kept 8 bases outside the gene matches. The CDR3 sequence: CASTRSGGEDTQYF. The DNA of the CDR3 is TGTGCCAGCACTCGCTCCGGGGGGGAAGATACGCAGTATTTT.